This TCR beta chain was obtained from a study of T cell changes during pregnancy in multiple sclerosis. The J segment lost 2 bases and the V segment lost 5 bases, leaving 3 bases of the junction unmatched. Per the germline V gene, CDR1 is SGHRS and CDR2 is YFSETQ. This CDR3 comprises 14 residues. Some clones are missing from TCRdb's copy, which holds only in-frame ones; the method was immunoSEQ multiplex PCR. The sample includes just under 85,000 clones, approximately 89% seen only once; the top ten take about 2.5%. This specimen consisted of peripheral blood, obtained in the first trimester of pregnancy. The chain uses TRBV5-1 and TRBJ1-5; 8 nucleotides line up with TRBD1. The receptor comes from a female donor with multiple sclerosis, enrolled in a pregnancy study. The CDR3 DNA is TGCGCCAGCAGGGAGGGACAGGGCAATCAGCCCCAGCATTTT. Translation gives CASREGQGNQPQHF.